The entry below gives a single T cell receptor (beta chain) sequence along with its context. The target of this receptor is not known. Base qualities were left out, and no much larger clone turns up one base away. Per the publication, the treatment or condition label means: roughly 10-day PBMC culture with coronavirus spike peptide pools or control peptides (ViraFEST assay). The study used the ViraFEST assay, which expanded antigen-specific T cells with peptide pools and then identified expanded clonotypes by TCR sequencing. The convalescent patients' positive SARS-CoV-2 PCR tests were from March to December 2020, which was before the Alpha, Beta and Delta variants emerged in the United States. PBMCs were cultured at a few million per well in IMDM supplemented with about 5% human AB serum and 10 IU/ml IL-2, with about 10 ug/ml peptide pools added. Half of the culture medium was replaced with fresh IL-2-containing medium on days 3 and 7. After approximately eleven days of culture, CD4+ T cells were isolated by negative selection with the EasySep CD4+ T cell isolation kit. Ficoll-Paque Plus gradient centrifugation was used to isolate PBMCs from whole blood, and the isolated PBMCs were then either used fresh or cryopreserved at -140C. Triplicate wells were generally used for each culture condition.

Clipping removes 1 base from V and 5 bases from J, with 12 as the unmatched junction base count. CDR1 is given as MGHRA and CDR2 as YSYEKL, both from the germline V gene. The CDR3, cysteine through phenylalanine, is 18 amino acids long. Only CDR3 DNA remains: 54 bases, in frame from the first base. These data are taken from a study of vaccination and CD4 T cells after COVID-19 (dated 2022 in TCRdb). Regarding the research as a whole: SARS-CoV-2 positivity had been established in the convalescent patients by nasal swab PCR, and mild disease was recorded in under ten of these patients and severe disease in one. Six males and four females were included in the convalescent cohort, with two Hispanic individuals, seven Caucasians, two Asians and one multiracial person represented. Overlapping spike peptide pools from SARS-CoV-2 and from the common cold coronaviruses HCoV-NL63, HCoV-OC43 and HCoV-229E were used as culture stimuli. Two doses of either the Pfizer-BioNTech BNT162b2 vaccine (n=8) or the Moderna mRNA-1273 vaccine (n=2) were administered to participants. The spike-specific CD4+ TCR repertoire was compared before and after mRNA vaccination in over 9 COVID-19 convalescent patients and a handful of infection-naive healthy vaccine recipients. Post-COVID blood samples were collected from convalescent patients a median of approximately 93 days after diagnosis, with a range of roughly 30 to 161 days. Control cultures used a CEFX viral epitope pool as positive control, an HIV-1 Nef peptide pool as negative control, or no peptide. Post-vaccine blood samples were collected a median of 72 days after the second vaccine dose, ranging from about 12 to 250 days.

General conclusions and limits of the study: Among the post-vaccine SARS-CoV-2-reactive clones in convalescent patients, a median 86.3% showed up only after vaccination, which suggests vaccine-specific priming. The number of convalescent patients in the study was relatively small, and the study did not examine early timepoints following natural infection. Nearly all vaccine-specific clones in convalescent patients (304 of 307) were mono-reactive for SARS-CoV-2 spike rather than cross-reactive with common cold coronaviruses. The median count of SARS-CoV-2-reactive clonotypes went up from around 20 after infection to approximately 40 after vaccination, although the change was not significant.

The receptor library was made with PCR. At the Johns Hopkins FTIC core, DNA from the cultured CD4+ T cells underwent TCR sequencing with the Oncomine TCR Beta short-read assay. The QIAamp micro DNA kit was used to extract genomic DNA from the cultured CD4+ T cells. The Oncomine TCR Beta libraries from cultured CD4+ T cells were pooled using unique dual indexes and then sequenced on an Illumina iSeq 100. In the paper's pipeline: Non-productive sequences were removed, and CDR3s that did not start with C, did not end with F or W, or were shorter than 7 amino acids were discarded. The MANAFEST web application identified antigen-specific clonotypes by comparing peptide-stimulated wells against reference wells and other culture wells. Positive clones required FDR below 0.05, an odds ratio above 5, and productive frequency above 0.1% in at least two of three replicate wells. A clonotype was classed as cross-reactive if the clonotype showed significant expansion both in SARS-CoV-2 spike wells and in at least one common cold coronavirus spike condition. Using R version 3.6.1, CDR3 homology was evaluated through Levenshtein distances (stringdist) along with unrooted phylogenetic trees (ape). Through fastp at Q25 and MiXCR, TCRdb rebuilt clones from the public reads, retaining in-frame beta chains. Rows are unified per CDR3 protein, each entry keeping the most common DNA and genes. None of the V and J calls come from the authors' own analysis; TCRdb made them. The sample table holds 6,000 to 7,000 distinct CDR3 sequences, of which around 50% were seen once. The ten largest clones add up to under 25% of the sample.

The sequence joins TRBV4-1 to TRBJ2-1; 9 of the junction bases match TRBD2. The sample taken for sequencing was CD4+ T cells from blood, cultured in vitro. This clonotype was sampled from a human donor who had recovered from COVID-19. The CDR3 has the sequence CASSQGSQRGALHNEQFF. In nucleotides, the sequence is TGCGCCAGCAGCCAAGGATCCCAGCGGGGGGCGCTCCACAATGAGCAGTTCTTC.